The 3 T cell receptor beta chains presented below share a single source sample, sequenced in a study of response to subunit inactivated influenza vaccine. TCRdb re-derived calls from the RT-PCR reads in MiXCR, one entry per CDR3 protein. The sample has around 470,000 distinct CDR3 sequences; 7.2% are singletons. Source: PBMCs from blood, taken around 25 months after vaccination. These receptors all stem from a man between 50 and 70 years old who received an inactivated influenza vaccine.

The chain links TRBV4-3 to TRBJ2-7; 8 positions agree with TRBD2. The CDR3 spans 14 residues. J was trimmed by 3 bases and V by 3 bases; bases with no gene match: 4. CDR1 and CDR2 (germline): LGHNA, YSLEER. The CDR3 DNA reads as TGCGCCAGCAGCCAGGCGGGGGGCGTCTACGAGCAGTACTTC. Protein: CASSQAGGVYEQYF.

The chain uses TRBV24-1 and TRBJ2-3; tentative D call: TRBD2 (6 bases). Germline V gene lookup returns CDR1 KGHDR and CDR2 SFDVKD. The CDR3 covers 16 residues. V gave up 4 bases and J gave up 0 bases, with 13 bases separating them. CDR3 nucleotide sequence: TGTGCCACCAGTGACCCGGGGGAAACTAGCACAGATACGCAGTATTTT. Translation gives CATSDPGETSTDTQYF.

In this sample, this clonotype turned up many times. The chain carries TRBV4-3 and TRBJ1-2; D gene uncertain. The CDR3 covers 13 residues. V was clipped by 0 bases and J by 5 bases, with 7 bases between them. CDR1 and CDR2 (germline): LGHNA, YSLEER. The CDR3 loop is CASSQDPDYGYTF. The CDR3 DNA reads TGCGCCAGCAGCCAAGATCCCGATTATGGCTACACCTTC.